These 23 T cell receptor beta chains originate from one sample sequenced in a study of blood T cell repertoires in COVID-19. Using immunoSEQ multiplex PCR, the repertoire was profiled, and TCRdb retains in-frame clones only, with some absent. The sample has hundreds of thousands of clones, approximately 92% seen once. The sample consisted of PBMCs or T cells enriched from blood (not recorded which). These TCRs come from a woman under 30 who had recovered from COVID-19.

This clone has a single count. The CDR3 loop reads CASSVPGPIYKLGSSGNTIYF. The CDR3 coding sequence is TGTGCCAGCAGCGTACCAGGCCCTATCTATAAGCTCGGAAGCTCTGGAAACACCATATATTTT. The chain couples TRBV9 to TRBJ1-3; D gene ambiguous. The V and J ends lost 1 base and 0 bases respectively, with 26 bases between them. Germline assignment: CDR1 SGDLS and CDR2 YYNGEE. The CDR3 runs to 21 residues.

This clone was seen just once. The CDR3 is CASTHGQGTEAFF. CDR3 sequence (DNA): TGTGCCAGCACCCACGGACAGGGCACTGAAGCTTTCTTT. V and J are TRBV6-5 and TRBJ1-1, with TRBD1 identical over 8 bases. Germline V gene sequence: CDR1 MNHEY, CDR2 SVGAGI. Germline trimming cut 7 bases from V and 4 bases from J; bases unmatched to any gene: 5. The CDR3 has 13 residues.

The chain is built from TRBV6-5 and TRBJ2-7; 7 nucleotides match TRBD2. The CDR3 extends over 15 amino acids. V gave up 5 bases and J gave up 2 bases; unmatched junction bases: 9. Germline V gene lookup returns CDR1 MNHEY and CDR2 SVGAGI. CDR3 loop: CASSQSSGSPYEQYF. The CDR3 bases are TGTGCCAGCAGTCAGTCTAGCGGTTCCCCCTACGAGCAGTACTTC.

This chain links TRBV4-1 with TRBJ2-3; D may be TRBD2 (6 bases). This CDR3 contains 13 residues. V was trimmed by 4 bases and J by 6 bases, leaving 11 bases between them. The germline gives CDR1 MGHRA, CDR2 YSYEKL. CDR3 sequence reads: CASSPSLADTQYF. In DNA, the CDR3 is TGCGCCAGCAGCCCATCCCTAGCGGATACGCAGTATTTT.

This clone appeared a few times. The chain uses TRBV5-1 and TRBJ2-3; tentative D call: TRBD1 (5 bases). Germline CDR1 is SGHRS and CDR2 is YFSETQ. Deletions cut 0 bases from V and 0 bases from J, with 11 bases between. The CDR3 extends over 16 amino acids. CDR3 protein: CASSLADSPSTDTQYF. CDR3 coding DNA: TGCGCCAGCAGCTTGGCCGACAGCCCCAGCACAGATACGCAGTATTTT.

Only a few counts were recorded for this clone. The chain combines TRBV5-1 with TRBJ1-1; TRBD1 agrees at 7 bases. Trimming cost V 3 bases and J 2 bases; bases outside gene matches: 4. Per the germline V gene, CDR1 is SGHRS and CDR2 is YFSETQ. This CDR3 contains 14 residues. CDR3 sequence (DNA): TGCGCCAGCAGCTCTAGACAGGGAAACACTGAAGCTTTCTTT. Translation: CASSSRQGNTEAFF.

The gene calls are TRBV4-2 and TRBJ1-2, with TRBD1 as a possible D gene (6 bases). In germline, CDR1 is LGHNA, CDR2 YNFKEQ. The V and J ends lost 0 bases and 1 base respectively, with 15 bases between them. The CDR3 is made up of 17 amino acids. CDR3 protein: CASSQDGGHGINYGYTF. The CDR3, as DNA: TGTGCCAGCAGCCAAGATGGGGGACACGGAATTAACTATGGCTACACCTTC.

About this clone: One end of the junction fails to match germline, which may point to a read error. The chain is built from TRBV5-4 and TRBJ1-1, with 8 positions matching TRBD1. CDR1 is SGHNT, CDR2 YYREEE, per germline (reference sequence). The CDR3 covers 14 residues. The CDR3 nucleotides read TGTGCCAGCAGCACGGGACAGGTTAACAGTGAAGCTTTCTTT. This gives the protein CASSTGQVNSEAFF.

The chain couples TRBV5-1 to TRBJ1-3; maybe TRBD1 (5 bases). Germline V gene sequence: CDR1 SGHRS, CDR2 YFSETQ. The CDR3 totals 18 residues. The V and J ends lost 4 bases and 0 bases respectively, with 20 bases between them. In DNA, the CDR3 is TGCGCCAGCAGCCCGGTGGGGCAGGCGGCTTACTCTGGAAACACCATATATTTT. As protein: CASSPVGQAAYSGNTIYF.

A single count supports this clone. The chain uses TRBV28 and TRBJ2-4; 13 nucleotides agree with TRBD2. Germline CDR1 reads MDHEN; CDR2 reads SYDVKM. This CDR3 has 17 amino acids. V lost 6 bases to trimming and J lost 0 bases; unmatched junction nucleotides: 5. DNA of the CDR3: TGTGCCAGCAGCGGACTAGCGGGGGCCCCAGCCAAAAACATTCAGTACTTC. Translating it yields CASSGLAGAPAKNIQYF.

The gene calls are TRBV24-1 and TRBJ2-3, with D perhaps matching TRBD1 (6 bases). V was pared by 0 bases and J by 1 base, with 7 bases between. This CDR3 region has 15 residues. Germline V CDR1 and CDR2: KGHDR, SFDVKD. This CDR3 is CATSDLGGGTDTQYF. CDR3 bases: TGTGCCACCAGTGATTTGGGGGGCGGCACAGATACGCAGTATTTT.

V and J are TRBV19 and TRBJ2-3; weak D call: TRBD2 (7 bases). Looked up from germline, CDR1 is LNHDA and CDR2 is SQIVND (reference sequence). V lost 4 bases, J lost 4 bases, and 9 bases lay in between. This CDR3 has 13 amino acids. The CDR3 sequence: CASSTRGPDTQYF. For the CDR3, the DNA is TGTGCCAGTAGTACGCGGGGGCCAGATACGCAGTATTTT.

The genes are TRBV29-1 and TRBJ2-1, with TRBD2 identical over 10 bases. Germline CDR1 SQVTM, CDR2 ANQGSEA. The CDR3 totals 16 residues. The trim removed 7 bases at V and 6 bases at J, leaving 15 bases unmatched. The DNA for the CDR3 is TGCAGCGCTAACCCGGAGGGACTAGCGACCACCAATGAGCAGTTCTTC. This codes for CSANPEGLATTNEQFF.

The chain uses TRBV18 and TRBJ2-3, with a weak D call TRBD2 (6 bases). There are 13 residues in the CDR3. Germline-derived CDR1 and CDR2 are KGHSH and LQKENI. The ends were cut back, 3 bases at V and 6 bases at J, with 10 bases in the middle. The CDR3 here is CASSPSGGDTQYF. The CDR3 DNA is TGTGCCAGCTCACCGAGTGGAGGGGATACGCAGTATTTT. Looking up the rest from reference TRBV18 and TRBJ2-3 gives the full variable domain: NAGVMQNPRHLVRRRGQEARLRCSPMKGHSHVYWYRQLPEEGLKFMVYLQKENIIDESGMPKERFSAEFPKEGPSILRIQQVVRGDSAAYFCASSPSGGDTQYFGPGTRLTVL.

The genes are TRBV2 and TRBJ2-1; 10 bases are a match to TRBD1. V lost 8 bases and J lost 6; bases outside the gene matches: 13. Germline lookup yields CDR1 SNHLY and CDR2 FYNNEI. The CDR3 totals 16 residues. For the CDR3, the DNA is TGTGCCAGCCAAGAAACCGGGACAGGGGTCTCCAATGAGCAGTTCTTC. This sequence encodes CASQETGTGVSNEQFF.

The rearrangement joins TRBV5-4 to TRBJ1-2; no definite D call. V dropped 0 bases and J dropped 0 bases, with 6 bases sitting between them. Germline V CDR1 and CDR2: SGHNT, YYREEE (reference sequence). The CDR3 runs to 14 residues. As DNA, the CDR3 is TGTGCCAGCAGCTTGGGCAGGACTAACTATGGCTACACCTTC. This codes for CASSLGRTNYGYTF.

This clone was counted a few times. The rearrangement uses TRBV10-3 and TRBJ1-5; D perhaps matches TRBD1 (6 bases). The CDR3 totals 14 residues. Trimming shortened V by 2 bases and J by 6 bases, and 11 bases separated the two germline ends. The germline V gene encodes CDR1 ENHRY and CDR2 SYGVKD. The CDR3 nucleotides are TGTGCCATCAGTGAGACAGGGAAGGGTCAGCCCCAGCATTTT. Amino acids: CAISETGKGQPQHF.

The table lists this clone with a count of one. The V and J genes are TRBV19 and TRBJ1-3, with D unclear. CDR1 is LNHDA, CDR2 SQIVND, per germline (reference sequence). Trimming shortened V by 2 bases and J by 0 bases, and 11 bases separated the two germline ends. This CDR3 is 16 amino acids long. CDR3 DNA: TGTGCCAGTAGTATACTCGCAGGCAACTCTGGAAACACCATATATTTT. Its protein product is CASSILAGNSGNTIYF.

The chain combines TRBV6-5 with TRBJ1-5; D ambiguous. The CDR3 is 15 residues long. The germline gives CDR1 MNHEY, CDR2 SVGAGI. V was shortened by 8 bases and J by 2 bases, with 16 bases between the two germline ends. The CDR3 region is CASVPGSSGNQPQHF. The CDR3 DNA reads TGTGCCAGCGTACCGGGGAGCAGTGGCAATCAGCCCCAGCATTTT.

This clone was seen a few times. The J gene is TRBJ2-3, the V gene TRBV19; no clear D. CDR1 LNHDA and CDR2 SQIVND come from the germline V gene (reference sequence). Trimming removed 9 bases at V and 4 bases at J, with 11 bases between. This CDR3 is 12 amino acids long. The CDR3 spells CASHREADTQYF. The DNA for the CDR3 is TGTGCCAGCCATAGAGAAGCAGATACGCAGTATTTT. Combining the CDR3 with reference TRBV19 and TRBJ2-3 gives the whole variable domain DGGITQSPKYLFRKEGQNVTLSCEQNLNHDAMYWYRQDPGQGLRLIYYSQIVNDFQKGDIAEGYSVSREKKESFPLTVTSAQKNPTAFYLCASHREADTQYFGPGTRLTVL.

This clone came up a few times. V is TRBV11-2 and J is TRBJ2-2; maybe TRBD2 (6 bases). V was cut by 0 bases and J by 1 base, with 6 bases left in between. The germline V gene has CDR1 SGHAT and CDR2 FQNNGV. This CDR3 is 15 amino acids long. The CDR3 region has the DNA TGTGCCAGCAGCTTAGAGGAGGGGAACACCGGGGAGCTGTTTTTT. Amino acid sequence: CASSLEEGNTGELFF.

The J gene is TRBJ1-2, the V gene TRBV3-1 (or the pseudogene TRBV3-2); TRBD1 agrees at 9 bases. Germline CDR1 and CDR2: LGHDT and YNNKEL (reference sequence). The CDR3 is 14 residues long. V lost 4 bases, J lost 4 bases, and 4 bases stayed unmatched. The CDR3 loop is CASSPQTGGYGYTF. As DNA, the CDR3 is TGTGCCAGCAGCCCACAGACAGGGGGCTATGGCTACACCTTC.

This chain links TRBV7-8 with TRBJ2-7; D is perhaps TRBD1 (6 bases). V was trimmed by 11 bases and J by 11 bases, leaving 25 bases between them. Germline CDR1 reads SGHVS; CDR2 reads FQNEAQ. The CDR3 has 13 residues. The CDR3 here is CAGTKTAQGLKYF. The DNA of the CDR3 is TGTGCCGGCACCAAGACAGCACAGGGTTTGAAGTACTTC.